This T cell receptor beta chain was observed in a study of blood T cell repertoires in COVID-19. Background on the study: Acute and convalescent COVID-19 samples came from the United States, Italy and Spain. PBMCs, B-cell-depleted T cells, or T cells provided the cDNA or gDNA that made up the material.

This CDR3 region has 13 residues. Trimming took 3 bases from V and 8 from J; bases not matched to a gene: 6. Germline CDR1 and CDR2: MNHNS and SASEGT. Clones were read by immunoSEQ multiplex PCR, and TCRdb kept only the in-frame ones, dropping some. Here the sample spans approximately 70,000 clones, around 85% being singletons. This clonotype was obtained from an elderly woman with active or convalescent COVID-19. The chain has TRBV6-1 and TRBJ1-2, with 7 bases that match TRBD1. The sequenced sample was peripheral blood. The CDR3 bases are TGTGCCAGCAGTGATGACAGGGTTTGGGGCTACACCTTC. Translated, it gives CASSDDRVWGYTF.